The TCR beta chain under discussion was sequenced for a study of blood T cell repertoires in COVID-19. TCRdb's copy holds only in-frame clones and misses some; the assay was immunoSEQ multiplex PCR. The sample has 200,000 to 250,000 clones, approximately 80% seen once; the top ten hold just under 7.5%. CDR1 and CDR2 from the germline V gene are SGHTA and FQGNSA. This CDR3 is 12 amino acids long. V was cut by 3 bases and J by 4 bases, with 6 bases left in between. This sequence was found in a woman in her forties or fifties with acute or convalescent COVID-19. The rearrangement joins TRBV7-2 to TRBJ2-5; D ambiguous. Specimen: peripheral blood. This chain's CDR3 is CASSLSLETQYF. The CDR3 DNA reads TGTGCCAGCAGCTTGAGTTTAGAGACCCAGTACTTC.